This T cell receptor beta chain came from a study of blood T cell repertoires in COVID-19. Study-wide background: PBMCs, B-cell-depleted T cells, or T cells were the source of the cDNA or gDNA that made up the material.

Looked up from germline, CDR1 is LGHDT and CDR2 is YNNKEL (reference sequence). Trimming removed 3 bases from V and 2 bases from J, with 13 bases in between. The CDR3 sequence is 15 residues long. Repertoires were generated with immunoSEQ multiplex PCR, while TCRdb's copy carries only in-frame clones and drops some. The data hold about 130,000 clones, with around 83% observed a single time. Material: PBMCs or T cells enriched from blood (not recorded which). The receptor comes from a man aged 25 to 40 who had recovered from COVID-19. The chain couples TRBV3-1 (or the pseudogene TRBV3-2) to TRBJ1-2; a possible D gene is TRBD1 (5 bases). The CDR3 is CASSQKTVPNYGYTF. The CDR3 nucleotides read TGTGCCAGCAGCCAGAAGACAGTTCCCAACTATGGCTACACCTTC.